Here is one TCR beta chain with its context. What this receptor recognizes is not known. Base qualities were left out, and no much larger clone turns up one base away. The CDR3 regions of human TCRbeta chains were analyzed by immunosequencing. Under the source paper's analysis protocol: Repertoire TCRs were matched against a reference library of SARS-CoV-2-specific TCRs generated with the MIRA antigen-specificity platform. Breadth was defined as the fraction of unique TCRs that were SARS-CoV-2-associated. Depth was defined as the fraction of total T cells that were SARS-CoV-2-associated. Using the MIRA data, every spike-specific TCR was mapped to the spike region that the TCR reacted to and assigned to either a CD4 or a CD8 class. Log10-transformed breadth and depth values were compared by one-way ANOVA with Sidak's multiple comparisons tests. Imported from immuneACCESS, the table was reduced by TCRdb to in-frame sequences with V and J called. These copies leave out some clones; in studies compared against another copy, an unresolved V gene accounts for under half, and the cause of the remainder is not known. Clone size and the V and J calls come from that table; the DNA yielded D and trimming. This sample comprises 85,000 to 90,000 clones, about 86% of them detected only once. About 9.4% of the sample rests with the top ten.

Trimming takes 2 bases off V and 3 bases off J; junction bases not matched to a gene: 2. Reading from cysteine to phenylalanine, the CDR3 counts 15 amino acids. The DNA shown is the 45-base CDR3, in frame from base 1. The germline V gene sets CDR1 to MNHNS and CDR2 to SASEGT. The data stem from a study of T cell responses to AZD1222 COVID-19 vaccine listed by TCRdb under 2021. About the investigation overall: TCR sequencing covered over 230 trial participants: about 210 given two doses of AZD1222 and 26 given two doses of MenACWY control vaccine. Trial participants were enrolled into age subgroups of 18-55, 56-69 and 70-plus years, which contained approximately 150, 28 and 58 TCR-sequenced participants, respectively. What the work shows at the level of the full study, not this receptor alone: CD4 TCRs associated with the vaccine covered the entire spike protein, and the dominant responses were in regions 160-218 and 743-854. Conclusions about previously exposed vaccinees are limited, since just a handful of AZD1222 recipients were seropositive for SARS-CoV-2 at baseline. Nearly half of unique spike-specific TCRs reportedly recognized epitopes outside regions mutated in the B.1.351 and B.1.1.7 variants. Because no samples from the day 14 peak response were available, repertoires could be characterized only after the peak T cell response. The 56-69-year group was small, and its depth increase did not reach significance, likely because of low power. Participants were mostly white British and included more females than males, and it was suggested by the authors that clonal diversity may have been underestimated. After two AZD1222 doses, both the breadth and the depth of spike-specific TCRs were significantly higher than at day 0 and than in MenACWY recipients.

What this sample's time point label stands for: baseline before first vaccination. Taken with the paper, the label for treatment or condition translates to: meningococcal conjugate vaccine given as trial control. Vaccinee samples came from UK trials COV001 and COV002, including a single-blind randomized controlled phase 2/3 trial of AZD1222 (ChAdOx1 nCoV-19) in healthy adults. Trial participant PBMC samples were collected at day 0 and day 28 after the second dose for TCRbeta chain sequencing. The sequence was collected from an adult in good health. The chain was built from TRBV6-1 and TRBJ2-1; 9 nucleotides in the junction match TRBD2. Sequenced material: peripheral blood, taken on day 0 of MenACWY control vaccination. Here the CDR3 is given as CASSELAGNYNEQFF. DNA sequence: TGTGCCAGCAGTGAACTAGCGGGGAACTACAATGAGCAGTTCTTC.